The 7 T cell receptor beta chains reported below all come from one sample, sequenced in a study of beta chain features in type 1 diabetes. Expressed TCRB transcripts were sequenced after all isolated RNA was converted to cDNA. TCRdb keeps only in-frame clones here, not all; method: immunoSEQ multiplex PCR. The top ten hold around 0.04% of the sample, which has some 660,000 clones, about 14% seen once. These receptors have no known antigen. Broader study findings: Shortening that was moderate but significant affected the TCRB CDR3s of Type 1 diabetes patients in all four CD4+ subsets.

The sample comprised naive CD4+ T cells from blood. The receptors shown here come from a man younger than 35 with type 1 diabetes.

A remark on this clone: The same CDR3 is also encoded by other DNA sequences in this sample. CDR3 protein: CASSKGYNEQFF. The CDR3, as DNA: TGTGCCAGTAGTAAGGGTTACAATGAGCAGTTCTTC. The V and J genes are TRBV19 and TRBJ2-1; no reliable D call. The germline CDR1 and CDR2 sequences are LNHDA and SQIVND (reference sequence). CDR3 size: 12 residues. The V end lost 4 bases, the J end lost 4 bases, and 5 bases lay between the germline ends.

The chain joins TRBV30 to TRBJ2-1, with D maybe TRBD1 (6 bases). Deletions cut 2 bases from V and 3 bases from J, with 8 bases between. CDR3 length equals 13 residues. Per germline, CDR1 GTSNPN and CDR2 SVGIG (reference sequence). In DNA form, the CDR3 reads TGTGCCTGGAGTAAGGGGGTCTACAATGAGCAGTTCTTC. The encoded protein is CAWSKGVYNEQFF.

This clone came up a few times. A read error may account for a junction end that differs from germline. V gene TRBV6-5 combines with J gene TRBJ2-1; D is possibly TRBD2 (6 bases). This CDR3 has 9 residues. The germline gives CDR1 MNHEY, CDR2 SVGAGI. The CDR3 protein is CASTGDQLF. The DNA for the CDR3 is TGTGCCAGCACGGGGGATCAGCTCTTC.

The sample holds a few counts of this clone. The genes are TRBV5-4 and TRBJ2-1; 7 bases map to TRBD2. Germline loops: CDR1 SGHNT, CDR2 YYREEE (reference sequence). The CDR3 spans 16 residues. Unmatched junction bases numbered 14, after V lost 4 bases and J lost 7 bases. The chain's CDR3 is CASSDRLAAALNEQFF. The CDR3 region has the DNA TGTGCCAGCAGCGACCGTCTAGCGGCCGCCCTAAATGAGCAGTTCTTC.

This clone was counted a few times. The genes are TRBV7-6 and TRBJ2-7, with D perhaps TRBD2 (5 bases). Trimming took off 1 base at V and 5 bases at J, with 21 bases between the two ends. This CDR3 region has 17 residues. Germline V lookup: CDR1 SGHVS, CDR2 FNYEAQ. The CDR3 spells CASSLVPLGSTLHEQYF. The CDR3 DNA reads TGTGCCAGCAGCTTAGTCCCCCTGGGGAGCACTCTCCACGAGCAGTACTTC.

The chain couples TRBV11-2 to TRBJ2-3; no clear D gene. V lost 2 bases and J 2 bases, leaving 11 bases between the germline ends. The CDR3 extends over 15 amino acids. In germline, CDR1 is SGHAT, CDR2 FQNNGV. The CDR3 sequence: CASSLNKETTDTQYF. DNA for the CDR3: TGTGCCAGCAGCTTAAACAAGGAGACCACAGATACGCAGTATTTT.

CDR3 region: CASSHVTGAYEQYF. CDR3 DNA sequence: TGTGCCAGCAGCCACGTTACGGGTGCCTACGAGCAGTACTTC. This chain uses TRBV6-6 with TRBJ2-7, with D uncertain. V was clipped by 6 bases and J by 2 bases, with 14 bases between them. The length of the CDR3 is 14 residues. The germline V gene has CDR1 MNHNY and CDR2 SVGAGI (reference sequence).